This is a list of T cell receptor beta chains from one sample in a study of T cells in narcolepsy. TCRdb keeps only in-frame clones here, not all; method: immunoSEQ multiplex PCR. The sample has around 24,000 clones, around 84% seen once. The sequenced sample was memory (CD45RA-) CD4+ T cells from blood. These receptors all stem from a human donor in good health. Each CDR3 is given with its conserved first and last residue. D genes are given only for firm matches. Clone size appears in some rows only: once, few, many, or a class for an expanded clone.

-	TRBV6-1	-	TRBJ2-3	TGTGCCAGCAGCTTCTCGGGAGACGGCACAGATACGCAGTATTTT	CASSFSGDGTDTQYF
TRBD2	TRBV6-5	-	TRBJ2-7	TGTGCCAGCAGTTACTCAGGGACTAGCGGGTCCTACGAGCAGTACTTC	CASSYSGTSGSYEQYF
-	TRBV6-1	-	TRBJ1-2	TGTGCCAGCAGTGAATCCACAAGCCCTTTGAGGGGCTACACCTTC	CASSESTSPLRGYTF
-	TRBV7-9	-	TRBJ2-2	TGTGCCAGCAGCTTACGGGGGGCATACACCGGGGAGCTGTTTTTT	CASSLRGAYTGELFF
-	TRBV30	few	TRBJ1-6	TGTGCCTGGAGTGGAAAGCGATTCTATAATTCACCCCTCCACTTT	CAWSGKRFYNSPLHF
-	TRBV28	-	TRBJ2-2	TGTGCCAGCTGGGGGGATCGGGACACCGGGGAGCTGTTTTTT	CASWGDRDTGELFF
TRBD1	TRBV4-3	few	TRBJ1-3	TGCGCCAGCAGCTGGGACAGTTCGCGAAACACCATATATTTT	CASSWDSSRNTIYF
TRBD1	TRBV19	few	TRBJ2-6	TGTGCCAGTAGGGACAGGGGAGACTCTGGGGCCAACGTCCTGACTTTC	CASRDRGDSGANVLTF
TRBD1	TRBV5-6	-	TRBJ2-1	TGTGCCAGCAGAGACAGGGGCGCAAGCTCCTACAATGAGCAGTTCTTC	CASRDRGASSYNEQFF
-	TRBV18	-	TRBJ2-7	TGTGCCAGCTCAACCGACCGACAGCCGCGTATTTTC	CASSTDRQPRIF
-	TRBV6-6	-	TRBJ2-7	TGTGCCAGCAGTTATGGCGAGCAGTACGAGCAGTACTTC	CASSYGEQYEQYF
-	TRBV7-9	-	TRBJ2-7	TGTGCCAGCAGCTACAGGGATGCGTACGAGCAGTACTTC	CASSYRDAYEQYF
-	TRBV11-3	-	TRBJ1-1	TGTGCCAGCAGCTTGGGTAGGGGCAACACTGAAGCTTTCTTT	CASSLGRGNTEAFF
TRBD1	TRBV2	-	TRBJ2-2	TGTGCCAGCAGTGAAGCGTCCAGGGGGCCGAACACCGGGGAGCTGTTTTTT	CASSEASRGPNTGELFF
-	TRBV7-3	-	TRBJ2-1	TGTGCCAGCAGCTTAATCGGGACACGGGCACACGATGAGCAGTTCTTC	CASSLIGTRAHDEQFF
TRBD1	TRBV28	-	TRBJ1-5	TGTGCCAGCAGTTTATTGGCAGGGGGCAGTTCTCAACAGCCCCAGCATTTT	CASSLLAGGSSQQPQHF
TRBD2	TRBV7-2	-	TRBJ2-2	TGTGCCAGCAGCTTTAGCGGGGGGGCGAGGGAGCTGTTTTTT	CASSFSGGARELFF
-	TRBV2	once	TRBJ2-7	TGTGCCAGCGCTCCGCAACGCCCGACGGGCCACGAGCAGTACTTC	CASAPQRPTGHEQYF
TRBD2	TRBV28	few	TRBJ2-1	TGTGCCAGCAGCGACATTGGGACTAGCGTCGATGAGCAGTTCTTC	CASSDIGTSVDEQFF
-	TRBV7-7	once	TRBJ2-2	TGTGCTAGCAGCCAAAGCACGGGAATGAACACCGGGGAGCTGTTTTTT	CASSQSTGMNTGELFF
-	TRBV19	-	TRBJ1-4	TGTGCCAGTAGTATGAGTGGGGCAACTAATGAAAAACTGTTTTTT	CASSMSGATNEKLFF
-	TRBV9	-	TRBJ1-1	TGTGCCAGCAGCGTAGTGCGTGGGGGGACCACTGAAGCTTTCTTT	CASSVVRGGTTEAFF
TRBD2	TRBV10-3	few	TRBJ2-7	TGTGCCATCAGTGGGACTAGCGGCACCTACGAGCAGTACTTC	CAISGTSGTYEQYF
TRBD1	TRBV6-5	-	TRBJ2-5	TGTGCCAGCAGTCTACAGGGGGCTCTTTTAAAGACCCAGTACTTC	CASSLQGALLKTQYF
TRBD1	TRBV10-3	-	TRBJ2-1	TGTGCCATCAGTGAGGGACAGGGGGTAAATGAGCAGTTCTTC	CAISEGQGVNEQFF
-	TRBV7-9	few	TRBJ1-4	TGTGCCAGCGGGAGGGGTAATGAAAAACTGTTTTTT	CASGRGNEKLFF
-	TRBV19	-	TRBJ1-4	TGTGCCAGTAGTATTGCTCGCGGGGATGCCCTAGGACTGTTTTTT	CASSIARGDALGLFF
-	TRBV2	once	TRBJ1-2	TGTGCCAGCAGCGACTCGGGACTCTATGGCTACACCTTC	CASSDSGLYGYTF
-	TRBV5-1	few	TRBJ2-5	TGCGCCAGCAGGGGCCGGGTGAACCAGCAAGAGACCCAGTACTTC	CASRGRVNQQETQYF
-	TRBV6-5	-	TRBJ2-7	TGTGCCAGCAGTGGGAGTACTCTCGGCGAGCAGTACTTC	CASSGSTLGEQYF
-	TRBV6-5	-	TRBJ1-6	TGTGCCAGCAGTTATACCGGCGGGGGGGCTTCACCCCTCCACTTT	CASSYTGGGASPLHF
-	TRBV5-1	-	TRBJ2-1	TGCGCCAGCAATCAACTCGGGATAAGCTCCTACAATGAGCAGTTCTTC	CASNQLGISSYNEQFF
-	TRBV9	-	TRBJ1-1	TGTGCCAGCAGCGTAGTCGATTTGGGGGACACTGAAGCTTTCTTT	CASSVVDLGDTEAFF
TRBD2	TRBV7-9	-	TRBJ2-3	TGTGCCAGCAGCGACGGACTAGCGGGGGGGCCCACAGATACGCAGTATTTT	CASSDGLAGGPTDTQYF
TRBD2	TRBV5-1	-	TRBJ2-7	TGCGCCAGCAGCTTGGCGGTGGGGGGGACGGGTTACAACTACGAGCAGTACTTC	CASSLAVGGTGYNYEQYF
-	TRBV18	-	TRBJ1-5	TGTGCCAGCTCACCAGAAGGGAATCAGCCCCAGCATTTT	CASSPEGNQPQHF
-	TRBV18	once	TRBJ2-5	TGTGCCAGCTCCCCCAATGGGGCCCAAGAGACCCAGTACTTC	CASSPNGAQETQYF
-	TRBV5-1	-	TRBJ1-2	TGCGCCAGCAGCTTGGCGCCAGGGTCTTATGGCTACACCTTC	CASSLAPGSYGYTF
-	TRBV30	-	TRBJ2-2	TGTGCCTGGACCCGGGTGTCCGGGGAGCTGTTTTTT	CAWTRVSGELFF
-	TRBV7-2	-	TRBJ1-5	TGTGCCAGCAGCTTACGGAGCGGCAATCAGCCCCAGCATTTT	CASSLRSGNQPQHF
-	TRBV7-9	-	TRBJ2-7	TGTGCCAGCAGCTGGAGGGGCTCCTACGAGCAGTACTTC	CASSWRGSYEQYF
-	TRBV9	once	TRBJ1-1	TGTGCCAGCAGCCGACGACGGAACACTGAAGCTTTCTTT	CASSRRRNTEAFF
TRBD2	TRBV7-6	-	TRBJ2-1	TGTGCCAGCAGCTTAAGGGCTAGCGGGACCAATTACAATGAGCAGTTCTTC	CASSLRASGTNYNEQFF
TRBD1	TRBV18	few	TRBJ1-2	TGTGCCAGCTCACCCGGACAGGGGGCGCCTGGCTACACCTTC	CASSPGQGAPGYTF
-	TRBV9	-	TRBJ2-7	TGTGCCAGCAGCGGTGGGGCAGAGAAAGTTTCCTACGAGCAGTACTTC	CASSGGAEKVSYEQYF
-	TRBV5-1	-	TRBJ2-3	TGCGCCAGCCGCAGGGGAGTGGCACCAAAGGGCACAGATACGCAGTATTTT	CASRRGVAPKGTDTQYF
-	TRBV14	-	TRBJ2-7	TGTGCCAGCAGCCAACGGACCGGGACCCGGGGTGGCGAGCAGTACTTC	CASSQRTGTRGGEQYF
TRBD2	TRBV30	-	TRBJ2-3	TGTGCCTGGAATAGACTAGCGGGGGAACGGGCAGATACGCAGTATTTT	CAWNRLAGERADTQYF
-	TRBV21-1	-	TRBJ1-1	TGTGCCAGCAGCGCCCAGGAAGCTTTCTTT	CASSAQEAFF